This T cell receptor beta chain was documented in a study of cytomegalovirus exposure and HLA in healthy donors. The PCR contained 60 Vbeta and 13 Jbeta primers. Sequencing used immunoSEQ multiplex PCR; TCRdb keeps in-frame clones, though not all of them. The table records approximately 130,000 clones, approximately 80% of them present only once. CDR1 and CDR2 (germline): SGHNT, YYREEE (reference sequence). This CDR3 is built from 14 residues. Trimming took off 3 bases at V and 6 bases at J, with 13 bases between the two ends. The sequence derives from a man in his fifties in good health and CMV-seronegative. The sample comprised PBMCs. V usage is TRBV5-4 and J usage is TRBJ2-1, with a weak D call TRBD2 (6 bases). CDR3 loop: CASSSRLVVNEQFF. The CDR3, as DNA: TGTGCCAGCAGCTCCCGACTAGTAGTCAATGAGCAGTTCTTC.